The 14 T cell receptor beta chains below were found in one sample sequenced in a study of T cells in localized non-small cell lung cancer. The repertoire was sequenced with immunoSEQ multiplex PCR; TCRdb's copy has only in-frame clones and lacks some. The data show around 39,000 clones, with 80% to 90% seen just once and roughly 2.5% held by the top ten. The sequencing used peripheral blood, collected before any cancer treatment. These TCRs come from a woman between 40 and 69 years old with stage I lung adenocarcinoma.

The CDR3 sequence: CASKELAGYGYTF. The CDR3 region has the DNA TGTGCCAGTAAGGAACTGGCGGGCTATGGCTACACCTTC. This chain connects TRBV19 to TRBJ1-2; no clear D gene. Germline-derived CDR1 and CDR2 are LNHDA and SQIVND (reference sequence). The CDR3 extends over 13 amino acids. V lost 7 bases and J lost 4, with 13 bases in between.

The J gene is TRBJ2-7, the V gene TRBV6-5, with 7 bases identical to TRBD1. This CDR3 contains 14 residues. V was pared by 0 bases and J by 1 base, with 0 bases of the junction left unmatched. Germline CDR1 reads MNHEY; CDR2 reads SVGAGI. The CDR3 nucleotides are TGTGCCAGCAGTTACTCGGGACAGTCCTACGAGCAGTACTTC. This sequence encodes CASSYSGQSYEQYF.

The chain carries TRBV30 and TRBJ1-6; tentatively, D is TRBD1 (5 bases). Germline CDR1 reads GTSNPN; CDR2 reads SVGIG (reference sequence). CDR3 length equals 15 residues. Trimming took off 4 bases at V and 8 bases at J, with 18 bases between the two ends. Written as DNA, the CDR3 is TGTGCCTGGACGCGGGGGGTGTCGCCCTATTCACCCCTCCACTTT. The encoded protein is CAWTRGVSPYSPLHF.

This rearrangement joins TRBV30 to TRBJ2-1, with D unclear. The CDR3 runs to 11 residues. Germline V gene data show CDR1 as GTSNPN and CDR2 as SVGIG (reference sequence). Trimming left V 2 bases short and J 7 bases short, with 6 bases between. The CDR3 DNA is TGTGCCTGGAGTTGGAGAAATGAGCAGTTCTTC. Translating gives CAWSWRNEQFF.

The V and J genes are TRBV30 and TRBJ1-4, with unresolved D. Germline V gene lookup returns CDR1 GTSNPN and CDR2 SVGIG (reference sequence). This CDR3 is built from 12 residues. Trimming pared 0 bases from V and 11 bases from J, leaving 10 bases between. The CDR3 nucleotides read TGTGCCTGGAGTGTACCGACGGCCAAACTGTTTTTT. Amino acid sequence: CAWSVPTAKLFF. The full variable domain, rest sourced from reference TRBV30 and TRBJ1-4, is SQTIHQWPATLVQPVGSPLSLECTVEGTSNPNLYWYRQAAGRGLQLLFYSVGIGQISSEVPQNLSASRPQDRQFILSSKKLLLSDSGFYLCAWSVPTAKLFFGSGTQLSVL.

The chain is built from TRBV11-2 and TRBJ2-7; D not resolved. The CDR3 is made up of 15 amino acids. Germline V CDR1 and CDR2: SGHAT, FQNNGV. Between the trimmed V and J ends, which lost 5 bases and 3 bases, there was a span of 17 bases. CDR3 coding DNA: TGTGCCAGCAGCCCTGGTGCCTTAAGGAACTACGAGCAGTACTTC. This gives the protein CASSPGALRNYEQYF.

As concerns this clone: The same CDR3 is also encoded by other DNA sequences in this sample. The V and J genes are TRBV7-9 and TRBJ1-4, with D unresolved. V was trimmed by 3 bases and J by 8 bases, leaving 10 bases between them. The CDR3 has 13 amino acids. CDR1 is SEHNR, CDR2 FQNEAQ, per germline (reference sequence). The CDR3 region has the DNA TGTGCCAGCAGCTTGCGGCTAAGCGAAAAACTGTTTTTT. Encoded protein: CASSLRLSEKLFF.

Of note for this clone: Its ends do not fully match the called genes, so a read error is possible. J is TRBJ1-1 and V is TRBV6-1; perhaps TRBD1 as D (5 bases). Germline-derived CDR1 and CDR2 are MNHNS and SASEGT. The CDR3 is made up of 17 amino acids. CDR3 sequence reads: CAGSEAGQGGGDTEAFF. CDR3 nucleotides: TGTGCCGGCAGTGAAGCCGGGCAAGGTGGGGGGGACACTGAAGCTTTCTTT.

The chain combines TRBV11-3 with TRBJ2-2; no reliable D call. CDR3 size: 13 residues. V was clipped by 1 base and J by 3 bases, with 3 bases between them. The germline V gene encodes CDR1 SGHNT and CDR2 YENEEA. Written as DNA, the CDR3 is TGTGCCAGCAGCTTAGCGGACACCGGGGAGCTGTTTTTT. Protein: CASSLADTGELFF.

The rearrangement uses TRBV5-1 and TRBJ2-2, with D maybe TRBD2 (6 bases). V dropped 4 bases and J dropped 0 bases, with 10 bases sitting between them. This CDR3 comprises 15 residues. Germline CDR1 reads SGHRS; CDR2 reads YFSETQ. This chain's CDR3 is CASSVGGTNTGELFF. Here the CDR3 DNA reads TGCGCCAGCAGCGTCGGAGGGACGAACACCGGGGAGCTGTTTTTT.

CDR3 loop: CASNSGQTNTGELFF. The CDR3 DNA sequence: TGTGCCAGCAATTCGGGACAGACGAACACCGGGGAGCTGTTTTTT. The V call is TRBV2, the J call TRBJ2-2; the match to TRBD1 covers 7 bases. The junction had 5 bases not matched to a gene; V was cut back by 7 bases and J by 0 bases. In germline, CDR1 is SNHLY, CDR2 FYNNEI. The CDR3 length is 15 residues. Variable domain in full (rest from reference TRBV2 and TRBJ2-2): EPEVTQTPSHQVTQMGQEVILRCVPISNHLYFYWYRQILGQKVEFLVSFYNNEISEKSEIFDDQFSVERPDGSNFTLKIRSTKLEDSAMYFCASNSGQTNTGELFFGEGSRLTVL.

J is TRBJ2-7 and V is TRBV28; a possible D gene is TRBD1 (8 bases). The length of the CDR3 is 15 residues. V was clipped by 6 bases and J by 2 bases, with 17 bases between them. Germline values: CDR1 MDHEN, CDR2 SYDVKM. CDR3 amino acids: CASSPTGEGAYEQYF. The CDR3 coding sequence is TGTGCCAGCAGCCCGACAGGGGAGGGTGCCTACGAGCAGTACTTC.

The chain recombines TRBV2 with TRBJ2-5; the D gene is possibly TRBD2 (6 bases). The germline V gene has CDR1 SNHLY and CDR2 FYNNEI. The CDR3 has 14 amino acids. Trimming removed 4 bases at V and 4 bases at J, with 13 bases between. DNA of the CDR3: TGTGCCAGCAGTGTAGAACTAGCCGGAGAGACCCAGTACTTC. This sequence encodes CASSVELAGETQYF.

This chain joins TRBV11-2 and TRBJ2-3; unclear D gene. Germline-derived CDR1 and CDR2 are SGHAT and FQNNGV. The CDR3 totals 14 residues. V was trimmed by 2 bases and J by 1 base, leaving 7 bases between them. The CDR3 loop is CASSLLWGTDTQYF. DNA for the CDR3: TGTGCCAGCAGCTTACTCTGGGGCACAGATACGCAGTATTTT.